This TCR beta chain was profiled in a study of OX40 agonist ivuxolimab in advanced cancers. Background for the entire study: Ivuxolimab was an agonistic, fully human IgG2 monoclonal antibody directed against OX40 (CD134), a costimulatory receptor. Intravenous ivuxolimab was administered to patients every 2 weeks at six dose levels: 0.01, 0.1, 0.3, 1.5, 3 and 10 mg/kg. Of the roughly 50 dose-escalation patients, hepatocellular carcinoma was present in about 20, melanoma in approximately 15, renal cell carcinoma in 9 and head and neck cancer in 9. In the dose-escalation cohort, roughly four fifths of patients were male, and the mean age was approximately 60 years, with a range of roughly 20 to 79. Prior anti-PD-1, anti-PD-L1 or anti-CTLA-4 therapy was permitted, and checkpoint inhibitors had been received by less than 45% of dose-escalation patients. Partial responses occurred in three dose-escalation patients, of whom one had hepatocellular carcinoma and two had cutaneous melanoma. The point of sequencing TCRbeta in the periphery was to test whether ivuxolimab changed TCR sequence diversity and drove clonal T-cell expansion. The monotherapy dose-escalation portion (N of about 50 patients) of the phase I ivuxolimab trial is reported in the paper.

CDR1 and CDR2, per the germline V gene, are MGHRA and YSYEKL. The CDR3 runs 15 residues from the cysteine to the phenylalanine. Here the CDR3 DNA is all that survives: 45 bases in frame from base 1. V is pared back by 4 bases and J by 1 base, with 11 bases lying between the germline termini. On this clone itself: The specificity of this receptor is unknown. No much larger clone exists at a distance of one base, and base qualities are not known.

Results the study describes overall, beyond this receptor: At doses of 0.1 to 3.0 mg/kg, clonal expansion of both CD4+ and CD8+ T cells in blood was seen between baseline and week 6. After ivuxolimab, more expanded clones were found on average in CD8+ T cells than in CD4+ T cells. Antigen specificity was not determined for the clonally expanded peripheral T cells. Low levels of normalized T-cell clonal expansion were also seen in some nonresponding patients. In partial responders in the 0.1-3.0 mg/kg groups, normalized peripheral clonal expansion was found to be among the lowest, especially among CD8+ T cells.

Genomic DNA was extracted from sorted cells for sequencing of the TCRbeta CDR3 region. TCRbeta CDR3 regions were sequenced using the immunoSEQ Assay. The table was pulled from immuneACCESS by TCRdb, which kept in-frame rearrangements only. Such tables lose some clones; where checked, under half of the loss comes from unresolved V genes, and the rest has no known cause. This sample comprises some 30,000 clones, approximately 90% of them detected only once. The top ten clonotypes cover 4% to 5.5% of the sample. Patients with a history of autoimmune disease or receiving systemic immunosuppression were excluded from the trial. Peripheral blood for TCR sequencing was collected from all dose cohorts at baseline, on cycle 4 day 1, and on cycle 7 day 1. Samples were obtained from an open-label, multicenter, first-in-human phase I dose-escalation trial of ivuxolimab. Adults with locally advanced or metastatic melanoma, renal cell carcinoma, hepatocellular carcinoma or head and neck squamous cell carcinoma were enrolled in the trial. Before TCR sequencing, CD4+ and CD8+ T cells were separately sorted from peripheral blood.

The sample was CD4+ or CD8+ T cells sorted from blood, taken in a trial of the OX40 agonist ivuxolimab. This clonotype was sampled from an adult with an advanced solid tumor such as melanoma, head and neck, liver or kidney cancer. This chain is built from TRBV4-1 and TRBJ1-5; the D gene is unclear. The CDR3 has the sequence CASSPWPASNQPQHF. The nucleotide sequence is TGCGCCAGCAGCCCCTGGCCCGCGAGCAATCAGCCCCAGCATTTT.